A selection of T cell receptor beta chains follows, all from one sample in a study of cytomegalovirus exposure and HLA in healthy donors. Clones were sequenced by immunoSEQ multiplex PCR, and TCRdb holds only the in-frame ones, with some missing. The table has 150,000 or so clones, 77% seen once. The sequenced sample was PBMCs. These receptors were collected from a male donor in good health and CMV-seropositive. Each CDR3 is given with its conserved first and last residue. D genes are given only for firm matches. Rows give clone size only sometimes, using once, few, many, or a class for an expanded clone.

j_call clone_size d_call v_call cdr3_nt cdr3_aa
TRBJ2-5 few NA TRBV6-1 TGTGCCAGCACCTTATCCCAAGAGACCCAGTACTTC CASTLSQETQYF
TRBJ2-3 NA TRBD2 TRBV5-5 TGTGCCAGCAGCTTGTTCATCGGCGGGGGGCCAGATACGCAGTATTTT CASSLFIGGGPDTQYF
TRBJ2-7 NA NA TRBV5-4 TGTGCCAGCAGCCTTGGACAGACCTCGGGCTACGAGCAGTACTTC CASSLGQTSGYEQYF
TRBJ2-3 NA TRBD2 TRBV9 TGTGCCAGCAGCGTAGTACCGGGAGGGGATACGCAGTATTTT CASSVVPGGDTQYF
TRBJ2-3 few TRBD2 TRBV6-4 TGTGCCAGCAGTGAAACTAGCGGGGGCAACACAGATACGCAGTATTTT CASSETSGGNTDTQYF
TRBJ2-1 few NA TRBV5-1 TGCGCCAGCAGCTCGAGACAGGCCCTTGGACGTGAGCAGTTCTTC CASSSRQALGREQFF
TRBJ1-1 NA NA TRBV27 TGTGCCAGCAGTTTAAGCAGCGATTACACTGAAGCTTTCTTT CASSLSSDYTEAFF
TRBJ1-1 NA NA TRBV5-1 TGCGCCAGCAGCTTCAAAGTAGACACTGAAGCTTTCTTT CASSFKVDTEAFF
TRBJ1-6 NA NA TRBV5-6 TGTGCCAGCAGCTTGGGGGGGCAGGTTAATTCACCCCTCCACTTT CASSLGGQVNSPLHF
TRBJ2-5 once TRBD2 TRBV6-1 TGTGCCAGCACCCTCGGGCGGGGGGCTCGAGAGACCCAGTACTTC CASTLGRGARETQYF
TRBJ1-3 NA TRBD1 TRBV7-9 TGTGCCAGCAGCTTAGATGGGACAGGGGGCGCTGGAAACACCATATATTTT CASSLDGTGGAGNTIYF
TRBJ1-1 NA NA TRBV5-1 TGTGCCAGCAGCTACGGGAGGACTGAAGCTTTCTTT CASSYGRTEAFF
TRBJ2-3 NA NA TRBV11-2 TGTGCCAGCAGCTTAGGGGGGGGCTGGACAGATACGCAGTATTTT CASSLGGGWTDTQYF
TRBJ2-5 NA TRBD2 TRBV2 TGTGCCAGCAGTGAAGCGGGTTGGCGGGGGGGCGTGGAAGAGACCCAGTACTTC CASSEAGWRGGVEETQYF
TRBJ2-5 NA NA TRBV29-1 TGCAGCGTAGACGGACTAGGGGGAAAAGAGACCCAGTACTTC CSVDGLGGKETQYF
TRBJ2-1 NA TRBD2 TRBV19 TGTGCCGGTAGGGCTAGCGGGGACAATGAGCAGTTCTTC CAGRASGDNEQFF
TRBJ1-2 NA TRBD1 TRBV10-3 TGTGCCATCGATGACAGGGACCATGGCTACACCTTC CAIDDRDHGYTF
TRBJ1-2 NA NA TRBV19 TGTGCCAGTAGCCGCTCGGGAGACTATGGCTACACCTTC CASSRSGDYGYTF
TRBJ1-5 NA NA TRBV9 TGTGCCAGCAGCGTAGGTGATGAGGGGAGGGATAGCAATCAGCCCCAGCATTTT CASSVGDEGRDSNQPQHF
TRBJ1-5 NA NA TRBV5-6 TGTGCCAGCAGCAGGGGGGGTATCCAGGGAGAGCCCCAGCATTTT CASSRGGIQGEPQHF
TRBJ2-2 NA TRBD2 TRBV19 TGTGCCAGCAGTATTCAGGGACCGCCGGGACTAGCATCCGGGGAGCTGTTTTTT CASSIQGPPGLASGELFF
TRBJ1-3 NA NA TRBV5-1 TGCGCCAGCAGCGCCGAGGGTTCTGGAAACACCATATATTTT CASSAEGSGNTIYF
TRBJ2-7 few NA TRBV6-5 TGTGCCAGCAGTTTACAGGGCGAGCAGTACTTC CASSLQGEQYF
TRBJ2-7 NA TRBD2 TRBV5-6 TGTGCCAGCAGCTTCAGGACTAGAACGGCCCACTACGAGCAGTACTTC CASSFRTRTAHYEQYF
TRBJ1-1 few TRBD1 TRBV5-1 TGCGCCAGCAGCTTGGGGACAGGGGATGGGGCTGAAGCTTTCTTT CASSLGTGDGAEAFF
TRBJ2-5 NA NA TRBV29-1 TGCAGCGCCGGGGGAGGTCCGGGGGAGACCCAGTACTTC CSAGGGPGETQYF
TRBJ2-7 NA NA TRBV10-3 TGTGCCATCAGTGCCGCGGGTTCCTACGAGCAGTACTTC CAISAAGSYEQYF
TRBJ2-4 NA TRBD1 TRBV5-4 TGTGCCAGCAGCCCTGGGACAGAAAACAGTCAGTACTTC CASSPGTENSQYF
TRBJ2-7 NA TRBD1 TRBV7-8 TGTGCCAGCAGCTTAGGCGGACAGGGAGCCCCCTACGAGCAGTACTTC CASSLGGQGAPYEQYF
TRBJ2-7 NA TRBD2 TRBV18 TGTGCCAGCTCACCAGGACTAGCGGAGTTTTACGAGCAGTACTTC CASSPGLAEFYEQYF
TRBJ2-3 NA TRBD2 TRBV7-6 TGTGCCAGCAGCCCCGCGGGACTAGCGGGAGCAGATACGCAGTATTTT CASSPAGLAGADTQYF
TRBJ1-5 NA TRBD1 TRBV28 TGTGCCAGCAGAATTGCCCTTGAGACAGGGAATCAGCCCCAGCATTTT CASRIALETGNQPQHF
TRBJ2-1 NA TRBD1 TRBV5-4 TGTGCCAGCAGCTTGGAGGGACAGCACAATGAGCAGTTCTTC CASSLEGQHNEQFF
TRBJ2-7 NA TRBD1 TRBV18 TGTGCCAGCTCACCAGGCGACAGGGGGGCCCCGGAGTGCTTC CASSPGDRGAPECF
TRBJ2-5 NA NA TRBV14 TGTGCCAGCAGCGGTACTACCCCTTTGGCCCAGTACTTC CASSGTTPLAQYF
TRBJ1-4 NA NA TRBV4-1 TGCGCCAGCAGCCAAGAAGGTCAGGGCAATGAAAAACTGTTTTTT CASSQEGQGNEKLFF
TRBJ2-7 NA NA TRBV7-2 TGTGCCAGCAGCTTTGGTGGGGCCGGATACGAGCAGTACTTC CASSFGGAGYEQYF
TRBJ2-7 NA NA TRBV2 TGTGCCAGCAGTGGGACAGAAAGTTCCTACGAGCAGTACTTC CASSGTESSYEQYF
TRBJ2-3 NA TRBD1 TRBV6-1 TGTGCCAGCAGTATCCACGACAGGGTGACAGATACGCAGTATTTT CASSIHDRVTDTQYF
TRBJ2-3 NA TRBD2 TRBV5-1 TGCGCCAGCAGCTTGGCCCCTAGCGGGGGCACAGATACGCAGTATTTT CASSLAPSGGTDTQYF
TRBJ1-6 NA NA TRBV30 TGTGCCTGGAGAATCGGGGGTTCACCCCTCCACTTT CAWRIGGSPLHF
TRBJ2-1 once NA TRBV9 TGTGCCAGCAGCGTGAGTGCCAACAATGAGCAGTTCTTC CASSVSANNEQFF
TRBJ1-2 NA TRBD1 TRBV5-4 TGTGCCAGCAGCTTGCCAGGGGGGTATGGCTACACCTTC CASSLPGGYGYTF
TRBJ2-7 NA TRBD2 TRBV18 TGTGCCAGCTCACCTTCTTCTAGCGGCCTAGACGAGCAGTACTTC CASSPSSSGLDEQYF
TRBJ2-1 NA TRBD2 TRBV2 TGTGCCAGCAGTGAAGGGACTAGCGGTACCTACAATGAGCAGTTCTTC CASSEGTSGTYNEQFF
TRBJ1-6 few NA TRBV7-6 TGTGCCAGCAGCTTCCCACAGCATAATTCACCCCTCCACTTT CASSFPQHNSPLHF
TRBJ2-3 NA NA TRBV5-4 TGTGCCAGCAGCTTGGATCCCGGGGGAGATACGCAGTATTTT CASSLDPGGDTQYF
TRBJ1-5 few TRBD1 TRBV5-6 TGTGCCAGCAGCTCTACAGGGGGCAGGCAGCCCCAGCATTTT CASSSTGGRQPQHF
TRBJ1-1 NA NA TRBV6-1 TGTGCCAGCAGTGAGAATTCTCGGGGCACTGAAGCTTTCTTT CASSENSRGTEAFF
TRBJ2-1 NA TRBD2 TRBV5-1 TGCGCCAGCACGGGACTAGCGGGACACAATGAGCAGTTCTTC CASTGLAGHNEQFF
TRBJ1-5 NA NA TRBV5-8 TGTGCCAGCAGCTCACCCGCAGCCAGGCCGTGTGAGCATTTT CASSSPAARPCEHF
TRBJ2-7 NA NA TRBV5-6 TGTGCCAGCAGCTTCGTAACAGCCTACGAGCAGTACTTC CASSFVTAYEQYF
TRBJ2-7 NA NA TRBV29-1 TGCAGCGTTGAGTCCAGAGGGGGTACCTACGAGCAGTACTTC CSVESRGGTYEQYF